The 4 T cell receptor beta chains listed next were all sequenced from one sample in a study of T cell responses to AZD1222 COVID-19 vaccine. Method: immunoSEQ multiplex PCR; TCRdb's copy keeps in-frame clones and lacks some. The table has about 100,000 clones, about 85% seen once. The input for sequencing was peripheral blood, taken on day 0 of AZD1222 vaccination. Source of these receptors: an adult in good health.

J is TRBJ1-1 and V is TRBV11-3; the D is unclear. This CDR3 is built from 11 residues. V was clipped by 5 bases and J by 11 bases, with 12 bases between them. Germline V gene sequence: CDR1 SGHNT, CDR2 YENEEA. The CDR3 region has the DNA TGTGCCAGCAGCCTACTCCGGACGGCTTTCTTT. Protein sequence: CASSLLRTAFF.

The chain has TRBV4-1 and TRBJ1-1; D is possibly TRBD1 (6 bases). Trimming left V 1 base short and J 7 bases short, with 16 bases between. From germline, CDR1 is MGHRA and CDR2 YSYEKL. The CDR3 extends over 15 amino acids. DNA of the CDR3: TGCGCCAGCAGCCAAGCGGGACAAGCTGTTGATGAAGCTTTCTTT. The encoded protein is CASSQAGQAVDEAFF.

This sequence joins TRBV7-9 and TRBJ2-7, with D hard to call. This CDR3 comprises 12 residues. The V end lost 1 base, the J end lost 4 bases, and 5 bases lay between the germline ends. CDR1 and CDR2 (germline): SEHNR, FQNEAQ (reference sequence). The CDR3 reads CASSLVPYEQYF. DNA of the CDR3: TGTGCCAGCAGCTTAGTCCCATACGAGCAGTACTTC.

CDR3 loop: CASSSAGATDTQYF. CDR3 in DNA: TGTGCCAGCAGCTCGGCGGGAGCCACAGATACGCAGTATTTT. The genes are TRBV11-3 and TRBJ2-3, with 7 bases identical to TRBD2. The CDR3 extends over 14 amino acids. Per germline, CDR1 SGHNT and CDR2 YENEEA. The ends lost 4 bases at V and 2 bases at J; junction bases unmatched: 3.